The source of this T cell receptor beta chain is a study of T cells in Graves' hyperthyroidism and ophthalmopathy. This clonotype came up many times. Amplification targeted TCR beta CDR3 regions from RNA transcripts. Primed by the HTBI set, a first-round RT-PCR was run on the TCR CDR3. MiXCR was run by TCRdb on the multiplex PCR reads, yielding one entry per CDR3 protein. Seen here are about 320,000 distinct CDR3 sequences, approximately 15% observed once, and the top ten hold around a third. The germline CDR1 and CDR2 sequences are GTSNPN and SVGIG (reference sequence). CDR3 length: 12 residues. The V segment lost 4 bases and the J segment 3 bases; nucleotides outside the gene matches: 1.

The specimen sequenced was blood. The chain is built from TRBV30 and TRBJ2-5; 8 bases fit TRBD2. The TCR sequence derives from a man between 25 and 39 years old with Graves' hyperthyroidism. Here the CDR3 DNA reads TGTGCCTGGAACGGGGGGGAAGAGACCCAGTACTTC. This gives the protein CAWNGGEETQYF.